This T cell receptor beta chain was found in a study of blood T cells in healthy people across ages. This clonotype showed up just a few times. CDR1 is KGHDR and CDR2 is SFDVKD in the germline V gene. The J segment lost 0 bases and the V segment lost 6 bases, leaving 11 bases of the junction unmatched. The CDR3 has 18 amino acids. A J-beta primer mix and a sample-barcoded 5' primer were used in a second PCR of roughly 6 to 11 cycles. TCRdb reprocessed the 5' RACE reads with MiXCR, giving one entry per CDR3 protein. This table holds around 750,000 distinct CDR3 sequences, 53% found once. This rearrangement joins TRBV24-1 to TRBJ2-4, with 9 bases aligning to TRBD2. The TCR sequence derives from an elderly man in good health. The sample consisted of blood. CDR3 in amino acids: CATSQGLAGYPAKNIQYF. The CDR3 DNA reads TGTGCCACCAGTCAAGGGCTAGCGGGATATCCAGCCAAAAACATTCAGTACTTC.